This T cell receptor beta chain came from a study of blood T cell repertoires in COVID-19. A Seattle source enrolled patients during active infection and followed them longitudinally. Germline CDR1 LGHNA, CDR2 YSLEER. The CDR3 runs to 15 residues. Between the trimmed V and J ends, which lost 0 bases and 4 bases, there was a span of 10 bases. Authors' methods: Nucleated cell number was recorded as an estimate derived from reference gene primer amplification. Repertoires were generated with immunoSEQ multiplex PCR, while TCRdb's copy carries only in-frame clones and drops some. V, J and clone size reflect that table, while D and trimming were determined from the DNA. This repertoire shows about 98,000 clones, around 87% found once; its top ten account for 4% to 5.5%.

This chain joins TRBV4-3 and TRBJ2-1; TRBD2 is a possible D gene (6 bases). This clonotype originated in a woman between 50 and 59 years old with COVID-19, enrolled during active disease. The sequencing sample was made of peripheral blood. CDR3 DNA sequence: TGCGCCAGCAGCCAAGACTGGGGAGGATACAATGAGCAGTTCTTC. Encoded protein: CASSQDWGGYNEQFF.